This TCR beta chain was found in a study of blood T cells in healthy people across ages (dated by TCRdb to between 2014 and 2017). General notes on the study: In model experiments, roughly one uniquely barcoded TCR beta cDNA molecule per two T cells was captured by template switching. To track age-related changes in TCR beta repertoire diversity, the study relied on deep sequencing normalized with unique cDNA molecular identifiers. Four age groups were formed from the donors: young (average approximately 15 years), middle-aged (around 40), aged (roughly 56) and long-lived (about 80). To avoid experimental bias, donors of different ages were distributed randomly across sequencing lanes. Two additional independent replicas of 1 million unique cDNA reads from the same blood draw were analyzed for two donors (one aged 18 to 29 and one aged 80 or older).

The library was prepared using 5' RACE. Sequencing instrument: Illumina HiSeq 2500. The second PCR ran for roughly 7 to 11 cycles and used a J-beta primer mix along with a sample-barcoded 5' primer. Each TCR beta cDNA molecule received a unique molecular identifier from a template-switch 5' adaptor carrying 12 random nucleotides. Each sample yielded at least 3 million CDR3-containing paired-end reads. First-strand cDNA was synthesized from all RNA with the Mint cDNA synthesis kit, primed by a TRBC-specific oligonucleotide. All cDNA was treated with uracil-DNA glycosylase and then went through a first 18-cycle PCR with the universal primers M1SS and BC2_uni_R. The study's own analysis went as follows. For normalization, 1 million high-quality reads were randomly selected from each sample, with every read carrying a distinct molecular identifier. Instead of being binned into consensus sequences, reads that shared molecular identifiers were thrown out. CDR3 identification, clonotype clustering and error correction used MiTCR with a Q25 quality threshold and the strictest error-elimination algorithm. A nonparametric unseen species model with Euler transformation was used to estimate lower-bound total TCR beta diversity. Using fastp trimming at Q25 and MiXCR clonotype assembly, TCRdb reanalyzed the public sequencing data and kept in-frame beta chains. Merged by CDR3 protein, the rows form single entries marked with the most common genes and DNA. The V and J calls were not made by the authors but by TCRdb's processing. The sample includes over 600,000 distinct CDR3 sequences, with roughly three fifths observed a single time. Jointly, the top ten make up 20% to 30% of the sample.

Study-level results and caveats: As age increased, observed TCR beta diversity per million T cells dropped in a roughly linear way, and a significant reduction was already evident by age about 36. Since profiling was done on bulk unsorted PBMCs, naive and antigen-experienced compartments could not be conclusively compared. Because the CMV infection status of the donors was unknown, age-related changes in expanded clonotypes may potentially have been confounded. The percentage of naive T cells measured by flow cytometry correlated strongly with observed TCR beta diversity. Estimates of total diversity based on one million sequenced T cells were regarded as lower bounds and as underestimates. The long-lived group showed more naive CD4+ T cells, fewer expanded clones and increased TCR diversity than the aged group, suggesting age selection.

Spanning cysteine to phenylalanine, the CDR3 consists of 16 amino acids. Only CDR3 DNA remains: 48 bases, in frame from the first base. V and J are truncated by 0 bases and 0 bases respectively, leaving an intervening sequence of 9 bases. CDR1 is given as MNHEY and CDR2 as SVGAGI, both from the germline V gene. In regard to this clonotype: Its target antigen remains unknown. No per-base quality is available; no much larger clone lies one base away.

Systemically healthy Caucasian individuals from Russia, 35 to 50 in total and aged about 6 to 95 years, were included as donors. Roughly 10 milliliters of peripheral blood were collected from each donor into EDTA-treated Vacutainer tubes. PBMCs were isolated by Ficoll-Paque density-gradient centrifugation, with at least 6 million obtained per sample. Trizol reagent was used to extract total RNA from the PBMCs, yielding at least 6 micrograms per sample. The percentages of naive CD45RAhigh/CD27high T cells were determined by flow cytometry on a PBMC aliquot from every donor. The material sequenced was blood. Rearrangement joined TRBV6-5 to TRBJ2-4, with the D gene too uncertain to name. This sequence was found in a man aged 40-55 years in good health. In nucleotide form, the sequence is TGTGCCAGCAGTTACTCGCCACAGATAGCCAAAAACATTCAGTACTTC. This sequence encodes CASSYSPQIAKNIQYF.